The clone carrying this T cell receptor (beta chain) was recorded a few times. No antigen is known for it. This record comes from a study of cytomegalovirus exposure and HLA in healthy donors. Although they were nominally healthy when sampled, donors likely had unrecorded immune exposures. Looked up from germline, CDR1 is LNHDA and CDR2 is SQIVND (reference sequence). The V end lost 1 base, the J end lost 5 bases, and 8 bases lay between the germline ends. CDR3 length: 14 amino acids. PCR amplification relied on 60 Vbeta primers (plus 13 Jbeta primers). The protocol was immunoSEQ multiplex PCR, while the TCRdb copy is restricted to in-frame clones and leaves out a portion. The table has 150,000 to 200,000 clones, 70% to 90% seen once; the top ten hold about 9.3%. The study's findings and limits: A later analysis appeared to link common viral pathogens to several of the most significant clusters.

This receptor was obtained from a man younger than 35 in good health and CMV-seropositive. What was sequenced was PBMCs. The genes are TRBV19 and TRBJ1-4; D not resolved. The CDR3 region has the DNA TGTGCCAGTAGTATAGTACGAGGGAATGAAAAACTGTTTTTT. Residues: CASSIVRGNEKLFF.